Following are 7 T cell receptor beta chains from one sample sequenced in a study of radiation and T cells in renal cell carcinoma (dated by TCRdb to 2020 to 2021). The library was made by the immunoSEQ multiplex PCR assay. Sourced from immuneACCESS, this table was stored by TCRdb with only in-frame sequences that have V and J called. A share of the clones is absent; for the studies checked, an unresolved V gene accounts for under half, and the remainder has no known explanation. This sample has approximately 110,000 clones in its table, and approximately 82% of those were observed once. Of the sample, approximately 3% falls within the top ten clones. The time point label, as the study defines it: baseline pretreatment blood. The treatment or condition label, as the study defines it: 15 Gy SBRT to primary tumor, nephrectomy 4 weeks later. Sample: blood, taken from a patient whose treatment included radiotherapy and nephrectomy. These receptors all stem from an older woman with renal cell carcinoma.

The sample holds one count of this clone. The chain combines TRBV19 with TRBJ1-1, with D tentatively TRBD1 (6 bases). Germline assignment: CDR1 LNHDA and CDR2 SQIVND (reference sequence). This CDR3 contains 15 residues. The ends were cut back, 4 bases at V and 2 bases at J, with 14 bases in the middle. The CDR3 is CASSTRQTGNTEAFF. For the CDR3, the DNA is TGTGCCAGTAGTACCCGTCAGACAGGAAACACTGAAGCTTTCTTT. Looking up the rest from reference TRBV19 and TRBJ1-1 gives the full variable domain: DGGITQSPKYLFRKEGQNVTLSCEQNLNHDAMYWYRQDPGQGLRLIYYSQIVNDFQKGDIAEGYSVSREKKESFPLTVTSAQKNPTAFYLCASSTRQTGNTEAFFGQGTRLTVV.

The chain couples TRBV7-8 to TRBJ2-7; perhaps TRBD1 as D (6 bases). Per germline, CDR1 SGHVS and CDR2 FQNEAQ. The CDR3 contains 14 residues. The germline V and J ends were trimmed by 7 bases and 5 bases, with 18 bases remaining between them. The DNA of the CDR3 is TGTGCCAGCACCCCCGTATCAGGGGAAAACGAGCAGTACTTC. This sequence encodes CASTPVSGENEQYF.

On this clone itself: This sample also contains other DNA sequences that code for the same CDR3. The chain has TRBV5-1 and TRBJ2-2, with D maybe TRBD2 (6 bases). Germline CDR1 is SGHRS and CDR2 is YFSETQ. CDR3 size: 14 residues. V lost 5 bases to trimming and J lost 8 bases, with 16 bases between them. The CDR3 here is CASRSGQWQGELFF. For the CDR3, the DNA is TGCGCCAGCAGGAGCGGGCAATGGCAGGGGGAGCTGTTTTTT.

The rearrangement joins TRBV7-9 to TRBJ1-2; a possible D gene is TRBD1 (6 bases). Germline-derived CDR1 and CDR2 are SEHNR and FQNEAQ (reference sequence). The CDR3 totals 15 residues. Trimming pared 2 bases from V and 8 bases from J, leaving 18 bases between. The CDR3, as DNA: TGTGCCAGCAGCTTAAAGGGTCCGGGGGCTGGCGGCTACACCTTC. Translating it yields CASSLKGPGAGGYTF.

This clone was counted only a few times. V and J are TRBV5-8 and TRBJ1-2; D gene unclear. V lost 1 base and J 1 base, leaving 5 bases between the germline ends. Germline CDR1 reads SGHTS; CDR2 reads YDEGEE. CDR3 size: 13 residues. The CDR3 DNA reads as TGTGCCAGCAGCTTGCTTAATAACTATGGCTACACCTTC. Translated, it gives CASSLLNNYGYTF.

The V gene is TRBV4-1, the J gene TRBJ1-3; no clear D. CDR3 size: 14 residues. CDR1 MGHRA and CDR2 YSYEKL come from the germline V gene. The V gene lost 3 bases and the J gene lost 8 bases, with 14 bases spanning the gap. The CDR3 sequence: CASSHAGDVDTIYF. CDR3 DNA sequence: TGCGCCAGCAGCCATGCAGGAGACGTGGACACCATATATTTT.

This clone has more than one count but fewer than ten. Distinct nucleotide sequences in the sample also encode this CDR3. The CDR3 nucleotides read TGTGCCAGCAGTACTCGTTGGGACCGTGTCTCCTACGAGCAGTACTTC. It encodes CASSTRWDRVSYEQYF. The rearrangement uses TRBV27 and TRBJ2-7; D may be TRBD1 or TRBD2 (5 bases each). Trimming removed 5 bases at V and 0 bases at J, with 17 bases between. This CDR3 spans 16 amino acids. Per germline, CDR1 MNHEY and CDR2 SMNVEV (reference sequence).